Below, 8 T cell receptor beta chains from the same sample are listed, as sequenced in a study of CD8 T cells in ankylosing spondylitis. MiXCR, applied by TCRdb to the 5' RACE reads, yields one record per CDR3 protein. Of tens of thousands of distinct CDR3 sequences in the sample, roughly 27% are singletons; the top ten hold less than 60%. Sequencing input: blood, either unsorted or a sorted T cell fraction (not recorded which). These receptors originate from a male donor with ankylosing spondylitis or in good health (not recorded which).

V is TRBV29-1 and J is TRBJ2-3; possible D gene TRBD1, 5 bases. Germline lookup yields CDR1 SQVTM and CDR2 ANQGSEA. Trimming took 0 bases from V and 0 from J, leaving 7 bases between them. The CDR3 spans 14 residues. This CDR3 reads CSVEEGASTDTQYF. The CDR3 DNA is TGCAGCGTTGAAGAAGGGGCTAGCACAGATACGCAGTATTTT.

V and J are TRBV20-1 and TRBJ2-7; the match to TRBD2 covers 10 bases. Germline CDR1 DFQATT, CDR2 SNEGSKA (reference sequence). This CDR3 comprises 15 residues. Trimming at V came to 6 bases and at J to 4 bases, leaving 12 bases not matched to a gene. CDR3 sequence reads: CSASSSGGAGYEQYV. DNA of the CDR3: TGCAGTGCAAGCTCCAGCGGGGGGGCCGGTTACGAGCAGTACGTC.

The J gene is TRBJ2-3, the V gene TRBV6-2 or TRBV6-3, with D maybe TRBD2 (6 bases). Per germline, CDR1 MNHEY and CDR2 SVGEGT. V lost 0 bases and J lost 5, with 12 bases in between. The CDR3 contains 15 residues. CDR3 residues: CASSYSAGSLDTQYF. CDR3 in DNA: TGTGCCAGCAGTTACTCCGCGGGGTCTCTAGATACGCAGTATTTT.

CDR3 in DNA: TGTGCCAGCAGCGCCGGGGGCGGCACTGAGCAGTTCTTC. Translating gives CASSAGGGTEQFF. The rearrangement uses TRBV12-3 or TRBV12-4 and TRBJ2-1; D is tentatively TRBD1 or TRBD2 (6 bases each). Between the trimmed V and J ends, which lost 6 bases and 9 bases, there was a span of 15 bases. CDR3 length: 13 amino acids.

This rearrangement joins TRBV5-1 to TRBJ2-5; the match to TRBD2 covers 7 bases. Trimming took 2 bases from V and 2 from J; bases not matched to a gene: 6. Per germline, CDR1 SGHRS and CDR2 YFSETQ. This CDR3 region has 15 residues. The CDR3 protein is CASSFSAGLQETQYF. CDR3 bases: TGCGCCAGCAGCTTTTCGGCGGGACTACAAGAGACCCAGTACTTC.

Details on this clonotype: A read error may produce the germline difference seen at one junction end. V gene TRBV5-1 combines with J gene TRBJ2-5, with 7 bases fitting TRBD1. CDR3 length: 16 amino acids. Germline V CDR1 and CDR2: SGHRS, YFSETQ. CDR3 in amino acids: CASTLGQNSLQETQYF. CDR3 nucleotides: TGCGCCAGCACCTTGGGACAGAACAGTTTGCAAGAGACCCAGTACTTC.

This clonotype turned up a few times. The CDR3 sequence is CASSQVWERTSGSSGELFF. The CDR3 DNA reads TGTGCCAGCAGCCAAGTGTGGGAAAGGACTAGCGGGAGTTCCGGGGAGCTGTTTTTT. The rearrangement links TRBV3-1 to TRBJ2-2, with 13 positions matching TRBD2. Germline-derived CDR1 and CDR2 are LGHDT and YNNKEL (reference sequence). Trimming removed 1 base from V and 6 bases from J; junction bases left unmatched: 11. This CDR3 is 19 amino acids long. The complete variable domain, with remaining parts taken from reference TRBV3-1 and TRBJ2-2, reads DTAVSQTPKYLVTQMGNDKSIKCEQNLGHDTMYWYKQDSKKFLKIMFSYNNKELIINETVPNRFSPKSPDKAHLNLHINSLELGDSAVYFCASSQVWERTSGSSGELFFGEGSRLTVL.

This chain connects TRBV2 to TRBJ2-1; 8 bases are shared with TRBD2. The CDR3 length is 16 residues. V lost 5 bases, J lost 5 bases, and 11 bases stayed unmatched. CDR1 is SNHLY, CDR2 FYNNEI, per germline. The CDR3 protein is CASSSMGGRSNNEQFF. The CDR3 DNA sequence: TGTGCCAGCAGTTCCATGGGCGGGAGGAGCAACAATGAGCAGTTCTTC.